The source of this T cell receptor beta chain is a study of memory CD4+ T cells and cytomegalovirus serostatus. Study details: Healthy Belgian adult donors included roughly ten CMV-positive and approximately 25 CMV-negative people. Findings of the study overall: 67 of 164 known CMV-associated TCRbeta sequences appeared in CD4+ memory. A US-trained random forest predicted CMV serostatus with median AUC roughly 0.9.

As concerns this clone: Its antigen is not identified.

CDR1 and CDR2 (germline): SNHLY, FYNNEI. This CDR3 spans 14 amino acids. V lost 7 bases and J lost 7; bases outside the gene matches: 3. Single viable CD3+CD4+CD8-CD45RO+ cells were sorted as the memory CD4+ T cells. Authors' methods: After removing out-of-frame reads, 2,204,828 distinct TCRbeta sequences remained. Here immunoSEQ multiplex PCR was the method, and the copy in TCRdb shows in-frame clones only, minus some. V and J calls and clone size are those listed in that table; D and trimming were worked out from the DNA. The sample lists 25,000 to 35,000 clones, about 81% occurring once. The receptor was isolated from an adult in good health and CMV-seronegative. The chain couples TRBV2 to TRBJ2-2; 13 positions agree with TRBD2. Material: memory CD4+ T cells from blood. CDR3 bases: TGTGCCAGCACTAGGACTAGCGGGGGCGGGGAGCTGTTTTTT. The encoded protein is CASTRTSGGGELFF.